The 25 T cell receptor beta chains reported below all come from one sample, sequenced in a study of regulatory T cells in long-lasting Graves disease. CDR3-region Arm-PCR and iRepertoire HTBI primers produced the TCR beta libraries. TCRdb independently ran MiXCR on the multiplex PCR reads; one entry per CDR3 protein. The sample carries 580,000 or so distinct CDR3 sequences, roughly a sixth recorded once. As to time point: newly diagnosed GD, antithyroid drugs for less than 3 months. The TCR library used RNA extracted from PBMCs. The same specimen was also included in a second study, on T cells in Graves' hyperthyroidism and ophthalmopathy.

The sequences come from peripheral blood mononuclear cells (PBMCs), collected at new diagnosis, from a patient treated with antithyroid drugs. These receptors all come from a man in his late teens or twenties with Graves disease.

Turning to this clonotype: This likely comes from a read error, as the CDR3 has no conserved phenylalanine or tryptophan at its end. The rearrangement uses TRBV10-1 and TRBJ1-4; 7 bases align to TRBD1. Germline V CDR1 and CDR2: WNHNN, SYGVQD (reference sequence). This CDR3 has 15 amino acids. With 3 bases clipped from V and 7 bases from J, the junction kept 8 bases outside the gene matches. CDR3 nucleotides: TGCGCCAGCAGTGACGGACAGGCTGGAACTGAAAAACTGTTTCTT. Translation gives CASSDGQAGTEKLFL.

This clonotype has ten or more counts. This rearrangement joins TRBV7-3 to TRBJ2-3; TRBD2 aligns across 8 bases. This CDR3 spans 16 amino acids. With V trimmed by 5 bases and J by 4 bases, 11 bases remained unmatched. Germline V gene sequence: CDR1 SGHTA, CDR2 FQGTGA. Here the CDR3 reads CASSPHAGLVSDTQYF. The CDR3 nucleotides read TGTGCCAGCAGCCCTCACGCGGGACTAGTGTCAGATACGCAGTATTTT. The full variable domain, completed using reference TRBV7-3 and TRBJ2-3, is GAGVSQTPSNKVTEKGKYVELRCDPISGHTALYWYRQSLGQGPEFLIYFQGTGAADDSGLPNDRFFAVRPEGSVSTLKIQRTERGDSAVYLCASSPHAGLVSDTQYFGPGTRLTVL.

As to this clonotype: A much larger clone lies one base from this, so it may be a read error. The gene calls are TRBV5-1 and TRBJ2-7; D uncertain. Germline V lookup: CDR1 SGHRS, CDR2 YFSETQ. The CDR3 has 14 residues. The DNA for the CDR3 is TGCGCCAACAGCACCCGGGCCACGTCCTACGAGCAGTACTTC. As protein: CANSTRATSYEQYF.

This clonotype has at least ten counts. The CDR3 loop is CASSGQGPNTGELFF. CDR3 nucleotides: TGTGCCAGCAGTGGACAGGGGCCCAACACCGGGGAGCTGTTTTTT. V is TRBV12-3 or TRBV12-4 and J is TRBJ2-2; 9 bases line up with TRBD1. The V and J ends lost 5 bases and 2 bases, in that order; junction bases with no gene match: 3. The CDR3 runs to 15 residues.

This clonotype was seen only a few times. V usage is TRBV20-1 and J usage is TRBJ1-1; no firm D call. Germline CDR1 and CDR2: DFQATT and SNEGSKA (reference sequence). The CDR3 is 14 residues long. V gave up 5 bases and J gave up 3 bases, with 16 bases separating them. As DNA, the CDR3 is TGCAGTGCTCGAGGCGGTAGCAGAGACACTGAAGCTTTCTTT. Protein product: CSARGGSRDTEAFF.

DNA of the CDR3: TGTGCCAGCAGTGAAAGACGACAGGGAATTGAAAAACTGTTTTTT. Its translation is CASSERRQGIEKLFF. The chain employs TRBV6-1 and TRBJ1-4, with 7 bases identical to TRBD1. The length of the CDR3 is 15 residues. The V segment lost 2 bases and the J segment 7 bases; nucleotides outside the gene matches: 7. The germline V gene has CDR1 MNHNS and CDR2 SASEGT.

This clonotype occurred many times. The V and J genes are TRBV20-1 and TRBJ2-1, with D tentatively TRBD1 or TRBD2 (5 bases each). Germline CDR1 reads DFQATT; CDR2 reads SNEGSKA (reference sequence). CDR3 length: 14 residues. Trimming removed 7 bases from V and 5 bases from J, with 18 bases in between. CDR3 bases: TGCAGTGTCCGTGTACCAGGGAGAGACAATGAGCAGTTCTTC. This codes for CSVRVPGRDNEQFF.

This chain links TRBV5-8 with TRBJ2-5; 8 bases are shared with TRBD2. V lost 1 base to trimming and J lost 4 bases; unmatched junction nucleotides: 3. The germline CDR1 and CDR2 sequences are SGHTS and YDEGEE. The CDR3 consists of 14 residues. For the CDR3, the DNA is TGTGCCAGCAGCTTGACCGGGAGGGGAGAGACCCAGTACTTC. This codes for CASSLTGRGETQYF.

This clonotype was seen many times. J is TRBJ1-5 and V is TRBV30; D is uncertain. This CDR3 has 14 amino acids. Trimming stripped 0 bases from V and 0 bases from J, with 6 bases between. Germline CDR1 GTSNPN, CDR2 SVGIG (reference sequence). In nucleotides, the CDR3 is TGTGCCTGGAGTGTAAGTGGTAGCAATCAGCCCCAGCATTTT. It encodes CAWSVSGSNQPQHF.

In its sample, this clonotype was seen a few times. This chain uses TRBV29-1 with TRBJ2-1, with 7 bases identical to TRBD2. V was pared by 4 bases and J by 3 bases, with 3 bases of the junction left unmatched. Germline CDR1 SQVTM, CDR2 ANQGSEA. The CDR3 is 13 amino acids. CDR3 amino acids: CSVGPGGYNEQFF. The CDR3 DNA follows: TGCAGCGTTGGACCGGGAGGCTACAATGAGCAGTTCTTC.

This clonotype came up many times. The DNA of the CDR3 is TGTGCCAGCAGCCCTCGACCAATTGGGACAGGATACTCTGGGGCCAACGTCCTGACTTTC. Its protein product is CASSPRPIGTGYSGANVLTF. The chain carries TRBV7-3 and TRBJ2-6, with 8 bases lining up with TRBD1. The CDR3 is 20 amino acids. V was pared by 5 bases and J by 0 bases, with 15 bases of the junction left unmatched. In germline, CDR1 is SGHTA, CDR2 FQGTGA.

This clonotype was seen repeatedly, ten times or more. V and J are TRBV12-3 or TRBV12-4 and TRBJ1-2, with 7 bases aligning to TRBD1. The J segment lost 4 bases and the V segment lost 3 bases, leaving 8 bases of the junction unmatched. The CDR3 covers 15 residues. The CDR3 is CASSFGGQTIYGYTF. DNA of the CDR3: TGTGCCAGCAGTTTTGGGGGACAGACAATCTATGGCTACACCTTC.

The V and J genes are TRBV20-1 and TRBJ2-3; no clear D. CDR1 and CDR2 from the germline V gene are DFQATT and SNEGSKA (reference sequence). Trimming pared 6 bases from V and 5 bases from J, leaving 12 bases between. The CDR3 is 12 residues long. CDR3 sequence reads: CSARIPGDTQYF. In DNA, the CDR3 is TGCAGTGCACGGATACCTGGAGATACGCAGTATTTT.

This clonotype was seen repeatedly, ten times or more. This rearrangement joins TRBV7-8 to TRBJ2-7; unclear D gene. The V end was cut by 5 bases, the J end by 2 bases, with 10 bases between. There are 13 residues in the CDR3. Looked up from germline, CDR1 is SGHVS and CDR2 is FQNEAQ. CDR3 in amino acids: CASSPRGPYEQYF. CDR3 in DNA: TGTGCCAGCAGCCCCCGCGGCCCCTACGAGCAGTACTTC.

This clonotype was seen ten or more times. The V gene is TRBV11-1, the J gene TRBJ1-1; tentative D call: TRBD1 (5 bases). The CDR3 spans 14 residues. CDR1 SGHAT and CDR2 FQDESV come from the germline V gene (reference sequence). Trimming removed 5 bases at V and 6 bases at J, with 16 bases between. The CDR3 spells CASSQGVGGAEAFF. The DNA for the CDR3 is TGTGCCAGCAGCCAGGGCGTGGGTGGCGCTGAAGCTTTCTTT.

CDR3 loop: CASSIAQSSSYEQYF. The CDR3 nucleotides read TGTGCCAGTAGTATCGCGCAGTCTAGCTCCTACGAGCAGTACTTC. The chain employs TRBV19 and TRBJ2-7; D is undetermined. Germline CDR1 reads LNHDA; CDR2 reads SQIVND (reference sequence). This CDR3 has 15 amino acids. Trimming removed 3 bases at V and 0 bases at J, with 12 bases between.

The V gene is TRBV7-9, the J gene TRBJ1-2, with unresolved D. This CDR3 contains 13 residues. Between the trimmed V and J ends, which lost 5 bases and 7 bases, there was a span of 14 bases. Per germline, CDR1 SEHNR and CDR2 FQNEAQ (reference sequence). The CDR3 DNA reads TGTGCCAGCAGCCCTCACCAGGAGGGTGGCTACACCTTC. It encodes CASSPHQEGGYTF.

The J gene is TRBJ2-1, the V gene TRBV7-9; D might be TRBD2 (5 bases). Germline lookup yields CDR1 SEHNR and CDR2 FQNEAQ (reference sequence). With 7 bases removed from V and 0 bases from J, the gap between germline ends came to 16 bases. CDR3 length: 16 residues. The DNA for the CDR3 is TGTGCCAGCAACGATGGGTGGGAGAGCTCCTACAATGAGCAGTTCTTC. Protein: CASNDGWESSYNEQFF.

The V gene is TRBV18, the J gene TRBJ2-7, with D unresolved. Germline V gene sequence: CDR1 KGHSH, CDR2 LQKENI. V lost 6 bases and J lost 3, with 18 bases in between. The CDR3 has 15 amino acids. The CDR3 spells CASSPLDYTNYEQYF. DNA for the CDR3: TGTGCCAGCTCGCCGCTGGATTACACGAACTACGAGCAGTACTTC.

J is TRBJ2-7 and V is TRBV7-9; weak D call: TRBD2 (5 bases). Germline CDR1 is SEHNR and CDR2 is FQNEAQ (reference sequence). The germline V and J ends were trimmed by 2 bases and 7 bases, with 18 bases remaining between them. The CDR3 contains 15 residues. DNA for the CDR3: TGTGCCAGCAGCTTAACTAGTCTCGGATTGGGGGAGCAGTACTTC. Translation: CASSLTSLGLGEQYF.

This rearrangement joins TRBV5-1 to TRBJ2-7, with 11 bases identical to TRBD2. Trimming took 0 bases from V and 2 from J; bases not matched to a gene: 4. This CDR3 is 16 amino acids long. The germline V gene has CDR1 SGHRS and CDR2 YFSETQ. For the CDR3, the DNA is TGCGCCAGCAGCTTGGGGACTAGCGGGCTGACCTACGAGCAGTACTTC. Its translation: CASSLGTSGLTYEQYF.

This chain joins TRBV13 and TRBJ1-4; D is unclear. Trimming removed 1 base at V and 13 bases at J, with 16 bases between. This CDR3 is 14 amino acids long. Germline CDR1 and CDR2: PRHDT and FYEKMQ (reference sequence). The CDR3 sequence is CASSLEGFGHGLFF. The CDR3 DNA reads as TGTGCCAGCAGCTTAGAGGGTTTCGGGCATGGACTGTTTTTT. Combining the CDR3 with reference TRBV13 and TRBJ1-4 gives the whole variable domain AAGVIQSPRHLIKEKRETATLKCYPIPRHDTVYWYQQGPGQDPQFLISFYEKMQSDKGSIPDRFSAQQFSDYHSELNMSSLELGDSALYFCASSLEGFGHGLFFGSGTQLSVL.

The CDR3: CSATHARYGGVNQPQHF. CDR3 DNA sequence: TGCAGTGCTACCCACGCGAGATATGGAGGGGTAAATCAGCCCCAGCATTTT. The chain is built from TRBV20-1 and TRBJ1-5; possible D gene TRBD1, 5 bases. Per the germline V gene, CDR1 is DFQATT and CDR2 is SNEGSKA (reference sequence). Between the trimmed V and J ends, which lost 4 bases and 4 bases, there was a span of 23 bases. There are 17 residues in the CDR3.

This clonotype has just a few counts. The V call is TRBV4-1, the J call TRBJ2-1; the D gene is possibly TRBD2 (6 bases). This CDR3 has 14 residues. Between the trimmed V and J ends, which lost 4 bases and 5 bases, there was a span of 12 bases. Germline V gene lookup returns CDR1 MGHRA and CDR2 YSYEKL. CDR3 nucleotide sequence: TGCGCCAGCAGCCTCGGGAGTGCTCACAATGAGCAGTTCTTC. Residues: CASSLGSAHNEQFF.

This clonotype has just a few counts. The chain employs TRBV20-1 and TRBJ1-1; perhaps TRBD1 as D (5 bases). This CDR3 has 14 residues. Germline CDR1 reads DFQATT; CDR2 reads SNEGSKA (reference sequence). The V end was cut by 3 bases, the J end by 1 base, with 12 bases between. CDR3 nucleotide sequence: TGCAGTGCTAGGGCAGGGACTAGGAACACTGAAGCTTTCTTT. It translates to CSARAGTRNTEAFF.